This T cell receptor beta chain is drawn from a study of blood T cell repertoires in COVID-19. Study as a whole: Samples taken during acute and convalescent COVID-19 were collected in the United States, Italy and Spain. PBMCs, B-cell-depleted T cells, or T cells provided the cDNA or gDNA that made up the material.

The junction had 5 bases not matched to a gene; V was cut back by 2 bases and J by 5 bases. Germline V lookup: CDR1 SGHRS, CDR2 YFSETQ. There are 14 residues in the CDR3. In the original processing: Counts of nucleated cells, estimated from reference gene primer amplification, were obtained. Produced via immunoSEQ multiplex PCR; TCRdb's table is partial and in-frame only. The V and J calls and clone size come from that table; D and trimming were worked out from the DNA. The sample has around 28,000 clones, roughly 85% seen once. The chain joins TRBV5-1 to TRBJ2-5, with 8 bases fitting TRBD1. The sequence was obtained from a human donor in a cohort sampled during active COVID-19. The sequencing sample was made of peripheral blood. Here the CDR3 DNA reads TGCGCCAGCAGCTTCGGACAGGGCGGCGAGACCCAGTACTTC. This sequence encodes CASSFGQGGETQYF.